What follows is one T cell receptor beta chain and its context. What it binds is unknown. This may arise from a read error, as a much more abundant clone is one base away. It is likely a read error, because the conserved phenylalanine at the end of the CDR3 is missing. These data come from a study of regulatory T cells in long-lasting Graves disease. Findings and limits, study-wide: New patients shared about 880 public clonotypes, fewer than the approximately 2,700 shared by persistent patients.

Arm-PCR of CDR3 regions with iRepertoire HTBI primers generated TCR beta libraries. One entry per CDR3 protein, called by TCRdb with MiXCR from the multiplex PCR reads. The sample carries some 560,000 distinct CDR3 sequences, 15% to 20% recorded once. Noted time point: newly diagnosed GD, antithyroid drugs for less than 3 months. Making the TCR library involved RNA that had been extracted from PBMCs. Germline V gene data show CDR1 as SQVTM and CDR2 as ANQGSEA. This CDR3 is built from 13 residues. Trimming cost V 4 bases and J 4 bases; bases outside gene matches: 5. The same data also contributed to another study, on T cells in Graves' hyperthyroidism and ophthalmopathy. That study adds: Within blood appeared most thyroid clonotypes that had expanded above 0.001.

The sequence came from a woman between 40 and 65 years old with Graves disease. This specimen was peripheral blood mononuclear cells (PBMCs), taken at new diagnosis, from a patient treated with antithyroid drugs. This sequence joins TRBV29-1 and TRBJ1-1, with TRBD1 matching over 8 bases. The CDR3 DNA reads as TGCAGCGTTGCTGACAGGGGTCCCACTGAAGCTTTCCTT. This codes for CSVADRGPTEAFL.